The 30 T cell receptor beta chains below come from one sample, sequenced in a study of T cell responses to AZD1222 COVID-19 vaccine. Assay: immunoSEQ multiplex PCR; the TCRdb copy retains only in-frame clones and omits some. The sample lists around 160,000 clones, around 94% seen once, with about 0.6% in the top ten. The input for sequencing was peripheral blood, taken on day 0 of AZD1222 vaccination. These receptors came from an adult in good health.

This chain links TRBV5-1 with TRBJ2-3, with 8 bases fitting TRBD2. With V trimmed by 4 bases and J by 4 bases, 11 bases remained unmatched. CDR1 is SGHRS and CDR2 is YFSETQ in the germline V gene. The CDR3 totals 16 residues. CDR3 sequence reads: CASSQDLGLVADTQYF. The CDR3 nucleotides read TGCGCCAGCAGCCAGGACCTGGGACTAGTAGCAGATACGCAGTATTTT.

The CDR3 loop is CASSLGVPTGELFF. The CDR3, as DNA: TGTGCCAGCAGTTTGGGAGTCCCCACCGGGGAGCTGTTTTTT. The chain is built from TRBV27 and TRBJ2-2; possible D gene TRBD2, 5 bases. Germline V gene data show CDR1 as MNHEY and CDR2 as SMNVEV (reference sequence). The ends were cut back, 3 bases at V and 4 bases at J, with 9 bases in the middle. This CDR3 has 14 residues.

This chain joins TRBV30 and TRBJ2-7; D possibly corresponds to TRBD2 (6 bases). This CDR3 has 11 residues. The V gene lost 0 bases and the J gene lost 6 bases, with 6 bases spanning the gap. Germline V lookup: CDR1 GTSNPN, CDR2 SVGIG (reference sequence). The CDR3 coding sequence is TGTGCCTGGAGTGTGGGAGGCGAGCAGTACTTC. It specifies CAWSVGGEQYF. Full variable domain (missing parts from reference TRBV30 and TRBJ2-7): SQTIHQWPATLVQPVGSPLSLECTVEGTSNPNLYWYRQAAGRGLQLLFYSVGIGQISSEVPQNLSASRPQDRQFILSSKKLLLSDSGFYLCAWSVGGEQYFGPGTRLTVT.

CDR3 amino acids: CATTRGGYTF. The CDR3 DNA reads as TGTGCCACCACTAGGGGTGGCTACACCTTC. V and J are TRBV7-9 and TRBJ1-2; a weak D match, TRBD1 (5 bases). The CDR3 runs to 10 residues. V shed 10 bases and J shed 7 bases, with 10 bases lying between them. CDR1 is SEHNR, CDR2 FQNEAQ, per germline (reference sequence). Together with reference TRBV7-9 and TRBJ1-2, the CDR3 gives the full variable domain: DTGVSQNPRHKITKRGQNVTFRCDPISEHNRLYWYRQTLGQGPEFLTYFQNEAQLEKSRLLSDRFSAERPKGSFSTLEIQRTEQGDSAMYLCATTRGGYTFGSGTRLTVV.

The genes are TRBV27 and TRBJ2-3; D is possibly TRBD1 (6 bases). CDR3 length: 21 amino acids. V was clipped by 0 bases and J by 1 base, with 26 bases between them. The germline CDR1 and CDR2 sequences are MNHEY and SMNVEV (reference sequence). CDR3 sequence (DNA): TGTGCCAGCAGTTTATCGATCCCCCCTACAGGGTTCTACCGGGGCACAGATACGCAGTATTTT. Translated, it gives CASSLSIPPTGFYRGTDTQYF.

The V call is TRBV6-4, the J call TRBJ1-2, with 11 bases fitting TRBD1. Trimming removed 5 bases from V and 7 bases from J; junction bases left unmatched: 3. Germline loops: CDR1 MRHNA, CDR2 SNTAGT. This CDR3 spans 13 amino acids. CDR3 sequence: CASSSGTGGGYTF. CDR3 DNA sequence: TGTGCCAGCAGTTCTGGGACAGGGGGTGGCTACACCTTC.

The chain joins TRBV5-1 to TRBJ2-1, with 14 bases matching TRBD2. Germline assignment: CDR1 SGHRS and CDR2 YFSETQ. This CDR3 spans 19 amino acids. V was pared by 3 bases and J by 3 bases, with 11 bases of the junction left unmatched. The CDR3: CASSSGLAGVEGDYNEQFF. The CDR3, as DNA: TGCGCCAGCAGCTCGGGACTAGCGGGAGTAGAAGGAGACTACAATGAGCAGTTCTTC.

The rearrangement joins TRBV11-2 to TRBJ2-1, with D tentatively TRBD1 (5 bases). In germline, CDR1 is SGHAT, CDR2 FQNNGV. V shed 5 bases and J shed 5 bases, with 19 bases lying between them. The CDR3 has 16 residues. The CDR3 is CASSPPQGIWNNEQFF. Written as DNA, the CDR3 is TGTGCCAGCAGCCCCCCTCAGGGAATATGGAACAATGAGCAGTTCTTC.

The chain couples TRBV5-1 to TRBJ2-5, with D perhaps being TRBD1 or TRBD2 (6 bases each). CDR3 length: 14 residues. In germline, CDR1 is SGHRS, CDR2 YFSETQ. V dropped 0 bases and J dropped 5 bases, with 11 bases sitting between them. The CDR3 DNA is TGCGCCAGCAGCTTGGACAGGGCGGGGGAGACCCAGTACTTC. Translated: CASSLDRAGETQYF.

This chain's CDR3 is CASTLRDRGGNTIYF. As DNA, the CDR3 is TGTGCCAGCACCCTGAGGGACAGGGGGGGGAACACCATATATTTT. The chain is built from TRBV5-5 and TRBJ1-3; 11 positions agree with TRBD1. This CDR3 has 15 amino acids. Looked up from germline, CDR1 is SGHKS and CDR2 is YYEKEE (reference sequence). Unmatched junction bases numbered 9, after V lost 6 bases and J lost 7 bases. The full variable domain, with the rest looked up from reference TRBV5-5 and TRBJ1-3, is DAGVTQSPTHLIKTRGQQVTLRCSPISGHKSVSWYQQVLGQGPQFIFQYYEKEERGRGNFPDRFSARQFPNYSSELNVNALLLGDSALYLCASTLRDRGGNTIYFGEGSWLTVV.

The chain carries TRBV28 and TRBJ2-3; 7 bases are a match to TRBD1. This CDR3 is 13 amino acids long. The V and J ends lost 5 bases and 6 bases, in that order; junction bases with no gene match: 5. The germline V gene has CDR1 MDHEN and CDR2 SYDVKM. The CDR3 reads CASSTGDDDTQYF. DNA of the CDR3: TGTGCCAGCAGTACAGGGGATGACGATACGCAGTATTTT.

This chain joins TRBV9 and TRBJ1-2; possible D gene TRBD1, 5 bases. The CDR3 has 14 residues. V lost 4 bases, J lost 5 bases, and 15 bases lay in between. The germline V gene has CDR1 SGDLS and CDR2 YYNGEE. The DNA of the CDR3 is TGTGCCAGCAGCCCAACGGGGCTGAGTTATGGCTACACCTTC. Translated, it gives CASSPTGLSYGYTF.

V and J are TRBV5-1 and TRBJ1-1; D is unresolved. CDR3 length: 14 amino acids. Trimming took off 2 bases at V and 5 bases at J, with 13 bases between the two ends. Germline V gives CDR1 SGHRS, CDR2 YFSETQ. CDR3 residues: CASSLTGYGTEAFF. The CDR3 DNA is TGCGCCAGCAGCTTAACGGGCTACGGGACTGAAGCTTTCTTT.

This sequence joins TRBV10-1 and TRBJ1-2; 7 bases fit TRBD1. Trimming removed 6 bases from V and 0 bases from J; junction bases left unmatched: 7. Germline V gene lookup returns CDR1 WNHNN and CDR2 SYGVQD (reference sequence). The CDR3 length is 15 residues. In nucleotides, the CDR3 is TGCGCCAGCAGCTCCGGGACAGCGACTAACTATGGCTACACCTTC. Protein: CASSSGTATNYGYTF.

This chain connects TRBV5-4 to TRBJ2-1; D gene unclear. In germline, CDR1 is SGHNT, CDR2 YYREEE (reference sequence). Between the trimmed V and J ends, which lost 1 base and 2 bases, there was a span of 10 bases. This CDR3 is 15 amino acids long. The DNA for the CDR3 is TGTGCCAGCAGCTTGAGACCATCCACCTACAATGAGCAGTTCTTC. Translated, it gives CASSLRPSTYNEQFF. The full variable domain, its missing parts supplied by reference TRBV5-4 and TRBJ2-1, is ETGVTQSPTHLIKTRGQQVTLRCSSQSGHNTVSWYQQALGQGPQFIFQYYREEENGRGNFPPRFSGLQFPNYSSELNVNALELDDSALYLCASSLRPSTYNEQFFGPGTRLTVL.

The chain carries TRBV11-2 and TRBJ1-6; TRBD1 is a possible D gene (5 bases). CDR1 is SGHAT, CDR2 FQNNGV, per germline. The CDR3 has 15 residues. V dropped 4 bases and J dropped 9 bases, with 16 bases sitting between them. DNA for the CDR3: TGTGCCAGCAGCTCCACGGGGGGGATTCGTTCACCCCTCCACTTT. Protein sequence: CASSSTGGIRSPLHF.

The rearrangement uses TRBV3-1 (or the pseudogene TRBV3-2) and TRBJ1-2, with D hard to call. Trimming pared 8 bases from V and 2 bases from J, leaving 12 bases between. Per the germline V gene, CDR1 is LGHDT and CDR2 is YNNKEL (reference sequence). CDR3 length: 13 amino acids. CDR3 in amino acids: CASGKIGNYGYTF. The DNA of the CDR3 is TGTGCCAGCGGAAAGATTGGAAACTATGGCTACACCTTC.

This clone was counted between two and nine times. The J gene is TRBJ2-7, the V gene TRBV28; D tentatively fits TRBD1 or TRBD2 (5 bases each). The V and J ends lost 9 bases and 2 bases respectively, with 11 bases between them. The CDR3 contains 12 residues. The V gene's germline CDR1 is MDHEN and CDR2 SYDVKM. CDR3 sequence (DNA): TGTGCCAGTGGGGGAAGGCCCTACGAGCAGTACTTC. Protein: CASGGRPYEQYF.

The chain recombines TRBV28 with TRBJ1-2, with 8 nucleotides matching TRBD1. Germline assignment: CDR1 MDHEN and CDR2 SYDVKM. With 3 bases clipped from V and 4 bases from J, the junction kept 4 bases outside the gene matches. CDR3 length: 14 residues. CDR3 nucleotides: TGTGCCAGCAGTTTCTCAGGGGGCGTCTATGGCTACACCTTC. Translation gives CASSFSGGVYGYTF.

This clone was counted once. At the DNA level, this CDR3 is encoded by other sequences in the same sample as well. This chain uses TRBV7-9 with TRBJ2-7, with D uncertain. CDR1 and CDR2 (germline): SEHNR, FQNEAQ (reference sequence). The CDR3 extends over 14 amino acids. V was trimmed by 2 bases and J by 2 bases, leaving 10 bases between them. The CDR3 coding sequence is TGTGCCAGCAGCTTAAGGAGCGCAGCCTACGAGCAGTACTTC. Translated: CASSLRSAAYEQYF.

The gene calls are TRBV6-5 and TRBJ1-1, with 7 bases identical to TRBD1. Trimming removed 6 bases from V and 5 bases from J; junction bases left unmatched: 6. CDR1 is MNHEY and CDR2 is SVGAGI in the germline V gene. The CDR3 is made up of 13 amino acids. The CDR3 DNA follows: TGTGCCAGCAGGACTACGACAGGGACTGAAGCTTTCTTT. This sequence encodes CASRTTTGTEAFF.

The J gene is TRBJ1-1, the V gene TRBV9, with D uncertain. Germline loops: CDR1 SGDLS, CDR2 YYNGEE. Trimming took 0 bases from V and 2 from J, leaving 11 bases between them. The CDR3 extends over 15 amino acids. CDR3 nucleotides: TGTGCCAGCAGCGTAGCCCCACAATCCAACACTGAAGCTTTCTTT. It translates to CASSVAPQSNTEAFF.

V gene TRBV12-3 or TRBV12-4 combines with J gene TRBJ1-2, with D unclear. Trimming cost V 0 bases and J 8 bases, with 7 bases left between them. CDR3 size: 12 residues. The CDR3 nucleotides are TGTGCCAGCAGTTTAGCAGGTTTGGGCTACACCTTC. Protein: CASSLAGLGYTF.

This chain links TRBV5-8 with TRBJ1-1, with 7 bases fitting TRBD1. Trimming at V came to 6 bases and at J to 2 bases, leaving 7 bases not matched to a gene. The germline CDR1 and CDR2 sequences are SGHTS and YDEGEE. This CDR3 is built from 14 residues. The DNA for the CDR3 is TGTGCCAGCACCTCCCAGGGGGGAAACACTGAAGCTTTCTTT. Protein sequence: CASTSQGGNTEAFF.

J is TRBJ2-7 and V is TRBV13; 9 bases fit TRBD1. Trimming took 0 bases from V and 3 from J; bases not matched to a gene: 0. The CDR3 has 14 residues. Germline V gene data show CDR1 as PRHDT and CDR2 as FYEKMQ (reference sequence). CDR3 nucleotide sequence: TGTGCCAGCAGCTTAGGGGACAGGGGCTACGAGCAGTACTTC. This translates into CASSLGDRGYEQYF.

The chain joins TRBV11-2 to TRBJ2-3, with D uncertain. The CDR3 is 11 amino acids. Trimming pared 5 bases from V and 4 bases from J, leaving 4 bases between. CDR1 is SGHAT and CDR2 is FQNNGV in the germline V gene. The CDR3 region is CASSMSDTQYF. The CDR3 DNA reads TGTGCCAGCAGCATGTCAGATACGCAGTATTTT.

This sequence joins TRBV3-1 (or the pseudogene TRBV3-2) and TRBJ2-1, with D tentatively TRBD2 (5 bases). The germline CDR1 and CDR2 sequences are LGHDT and YNNKEL (reference sequence). V lost 3 bases, J lost 8 bases, and 14 bases lay in between. CDR3 length: 14 residues. This CDR3 reads CASSHRGESDEQFF. CDR3 DNA sequence: TGTGCCAGCAGCCACCGGGGAGAGTCAGATGAGCAGTTCTTC.

The chain couples TRBV28 to TRBJ2-1; 13 bases align to TRBD2. CDR3 length: 16 amino acids. Per germline, CDR1 MDHEN and CDR2 SYDVKM. Unmatched junction bases numbered 7, after V lost 4 bases and J lost 7 bases. For the CDR3, the DNA is TGTGCCAGCAGTTCACCCCGGACTAGCGGGAGAAATGAGCAGTTCTTC. It codes for CASSSPRTSGRNEQFF.

The chain has TRBV28 and TRBJ1-4; unclear D gene. The germline V and J ends were trimmed by 1 base and 10 bases, with 10 bases remaining between them. CDR1 MDHEN and CDR2 SYDVKM come from the germline V gene. The CDR3 is made up of 13 amino acids. CDR3 nucleotides: TGTGCCAGCAGTTTATCCGATCGGGGAAAACTGTTTTTT. Translation: CASSLSDRGKLFF.

The V call is TRBV28, the J call TRBJ1-4; D call uncertain. V lost 7 bases to trimming and J lost 4 bases, with 10 bases between them. Germline V gene sequence: CDR1 MDHEN, CDR2 SYDVKM. The CDR3 has 13 amino acids. The CDR3, as DNA: TGTGCCAGCAAGAACAGCGATAATGAAAAACTGTTTTTT. This gives the protein CASKNSDNEKLFF.